The rows below give T cell receptor beta chains drawn from one sample of a study of cytomegalovirus exposure and HLA in healthy donors. Sequenced by immunoSEQ multiplex PCR; TCRdb stores in-frame clones only, minus some. The repertoire has approximately 190,000 clones, 82% of them found once; the top ten carry about 0.8%. Sequenced sample: PBMCs. The source of these receptors is a woman younger than 35 in good health and CMV-seronegative. CDR3s include the opening cysteine and the closing phenylalanine or tryptophan. A D gene is named only where the DNA matches it firmly. Size values are once, few and many counts, or a class for expanded clones, and some rows have none.

>TRBD2|.|TRBJ2-3|TRBV28
TGTGCCAGCAGTCTAGCGGGAGGTGTGGCAGATACGCAGTATTTT
CASSLAGGVADTQYF
>TRBD2|.|TRBJ2-6|TRBV28
TGTGCCAGCAGTCCTAGCGGGTCTGGGGCCAACGTCCTGACTTTC
CASSPSGSGANVLTF
>.|.|TRBJ2-7|TRBV2
TGTGCCAGCAGTGAAACCGGGTACCACGAGCAGTACTTC
CASSETGYHEQYF
>.|.|TRBJ1-6|TRBV23-1
TGCGCCAGCAGTCTTGGGGGGGAATATAATTCACCCCTCCACTTT
CASSLGGEYNSPLHF
>TRBD2|few|TRBJ2-7|TRBV28
TGTGCCAGCAGCTACCATCTAGCGGGAGGGGGCGAGCAGTACTTC
CASSYHLAGGGEQYF
>.|.|TRBJ2-7|TRBV29-1
TGCAGCGTTGGACTACACGAGCAGTACTTC
CSVGLHEQYF
>.|.|TRBJ2-3|TRBV6-1
TGTGCCACCAAAAGCGGGCAAGACACAGATACGCAGTATTTT
CATKSGQDTDTQYF
>TRBD2|once|TRBJ2-3|TRBV11-2
TGTGCCAGCAGTCAAGGCGCCGGGACTAGCGCAACAGATACGCAGTATTTT
CASSQGAGTSATDTQYF
>.|.|TRBJ2-3|TRBV27
TGTGCCAGCAGTTTAAGAACAGGGTTCGTTGGGACAGATACGCAGTATTTT
CASSLRTGFVGTDTQYF
>TRBD2|.|TRBJ2-1|TRBV5-1
TGCGCCAGCAGCGAAGGGACTAGCATTTGGAATGAGCAGTTCTTC
CASSEGTSIWNEQFF
>.|.|TRBJ2-7|TRBV11-2
TGTGCCAGCAGCTTAGGCAGGACAACCTACGAGCAGTACTTC
CASSLGRTTYEQYF
>TRBD1|.|TRBJ1-1|TRBV7-7
TGTGCCAGCAGCCGACAGGGGGACACTGAAGCTTTCTTT
CASSRQGDTEAFF
>.|.|TRBJ1-1|TRBV6-5
TGTGCCAGCAGTGAGACAGGGAACACTGAAGCTTTCTTT
CASSETGNTEAFF
>.|.|TRBJ2-7|TRBV28
TGTGCCAGCACCATGAGGCTAGCGAGCGACGAGCAGTACTTC
CASTMRLASDEQYF
>TRBD1|.|TRBJ2-7|TRBV18
TGTGCCAGCTCAAGGACAGGGGAGACCTACGAGCAGTACTTC
CASSRTGETYEQYF
>.|.|TRBJ1-5|TRBV28
TGTGCCAGCAGTCCCCCCCTGAGCAATCAGCCCCAGCATTTT
CASSPPLSNQPQHF
>.|.|TRBJ1-1|TRBV6-1
TGTGCCAGCAGTGAAGTCGCCGGGGGCACTGAAGCTTTCTTT
CASSEVAGGTEAFF
>.|once|TRBJ1-1|TRBV5-4
TGTGCCAGCAGCTTCCATAACACTGAAGCTTTCTTT
CASSFHNTEAFF
>TRBD2|.|TRBJ2-1|TRBV27
TGTGCCAGCAGTTCGGGACTAGCGGGAAAGGGGCTAAGTTTCAATGAGCAGTTCTTC
CASSSGLAGKGLSFNEQFF
>TRBD1|.|TRBJ1-4|TRBV14
TGTGCCACTCGAGACAGGGGGAGTGAAAAACTGTTTTTT
CATRDRGSEKLFF
>.|.|TRBJ1-1|TRBV10-3
TGTGCCATCAGGACCTTGGTCAGTGGGGGGACTGAAGCTTTCTTT
CAIRTLVSGGTEAFF
>TRBD1|.|TRBJ2-7|TRBV29-1
TGCAGCGTAACAGGGGGCTCCGAGCAGTACTTC
CSVTGGSEQYF
>TRBD1|.|TRBJ1-2|TRBV14
TGTGCCAGCAGCCACCCCAGGGGCAGAGGGGGCCCGAGAAATTCCTATGGCTACACCTTC
CASSHPRGRGGPRNSYGYTF
>.|.|TRBJ1-1|TRBV19
TGTGCCAGTGGTATAACAGGGACGAACACTGAAGCTTTCTTT
CASGITGTNTEAFF
>TRBD2|.|TRBJ2-1|TRBV11-2
TGTGCCAGCAGCTTAGATATCGGGACTAGTCGCCCAAGGTCCTACAATGAGCAGTTCTTC
CASSLDIGTSRPRSYNEQFF
>TRBD2|.|TRBJ2-1|TRBV5-1
TGCGCCAGCAGCTCACGAGCGGGAGTTGGGTACAATGAGCAGTTCTTC
CASSSRAGVGYNEQFF
>TRBD1|.|TRBJ1-2|TRBV6-5
TGTGCCACCACTAAAGGGGGCGTAGGAAGCTATGGCTACACCTTC
CATTKGGVGSYGYTF
>.|.|TRBJ2-3|TRBV21-1
TGTGCCAGCAATACTAGCGGGATGAGGGGAGATACGCAGTATTTT
CASNTSGMRGDTQYF
>.|.|TRBJ1-2|TRBV5-6
TGTGCCAGCAGCCGCGGGACGGCATATGGCTACACCTTC
CASSRGTAYGYTF
>.|.|TRBJ2-2|TRBV10-3
TGTGCCATCAGTGAAAGGGGAAACACCGGGGAGCTGTTTTTT
CAISERGNTGELFF
>.|few|TRBJ1-1|TRBV18
TGTGCCAGCTCACCAGTCGGGAACACTGAAGCTTTCTTT
CASSPVGNTEAFF
>TRBD1|.|TRBJ2-7|TRBV19
TGTGCCAGTAGTCGGGACAGGTCCTACGAGCAGTACTTC
CASSRDRSYEQYF
>.|.|TRBJ2-3|TRBV19
TGTGCCAGTAGTATATCGGGGGAAGGCACAGATACGCAGTATTTT
CASSISGEGTDTQYF
>TRBD1|.|TRBJ2-5|TRBV5-1
TGCGCCAGCAGCTTGGCCTCGGGACAGCTACAAGAGACCCAGTACTTC
CASSLASGQLQETQYF
>.|.|TRBJ2-1|TRBV27
TGTGCCAGCAGTTTACTGGCGGGTGCTGCCGGCTCCTACAATGAGCAGTTCTTC
CASSLLAGAAGSYNEQFF
>TRBD1|.|TRBJ1-5|TRBV6-6
TGTGCCAGCAGTCCAGGACAGGGTGGGGGCAATCAGCCCCAGCATTTT
CASSPGQGGGNQPQHF
>.|.|TRBJ2-1|TRBV6-5
TGTGCCAGCAGTTCCTTGTCTGAGCAGTTCTTC
CASSSLSEQFF
>TRBD2|.|TRBJ2-7|TRBV19
TGTGCCAGTAGTTTTAGCGGGGGGGCGTTCAACGAGCAGTACTTC
CASSFSGGAFNEQYF
>TRBD1|once|TRBJ1-1|TRBV19
TGTGCCAGTAGTATGGCCGGGACAGGGGTCTTTGACACTGAAGCTTTCTTT
CASSMAGTGVFDTEAFF
>.|.|TRBJ2-3|TRBV6-1
TGTGCCAGCAGCGGCAGGACAGATACGCAGTATTTT
CASSGRTDTQYF
>TRBD2|.|TRBJ2-3|TRBV19
TGTGCCAGTAGTATCGATAGCGGGGGGATGGGTACGCAGTATTTT
CASSIDSGGMGTQYF
>TRBD1|once|TRBJ1-5|TRBV2
TGTGCCAGCAGTGCGACAGGGAACGACAATCAGCCCCAGCATTTT
CASSATGNDNQPQHF
>TRBD2|.|TRBJ2-1|TRBV14
TGTGCCAGCAGCCAAGTAGCTTGGCGGGGGGCATACAATGAGCAGTTCTTC
CASSQVAWRGAYNEQFF
>.|.|TRBJ1-2|TRBV27
TGTGCCAGCAGCAACCGGGGCTATGGCTACACCTTC
CASSNRGYGYTF
>.|few|TRBJ1-3|TRBV5-4
TGTGCCAGCAGCTTTTGGAGTGGAAACACCATATATTTT
CASSFWSGNTIYF
>TRBD1|few|TRBJ2-5|TRBV6-5
TGTGCCAGCACCCAACAGGGGTCGGAACAAGAGACCCAGTACTTC
CASTQQGSEQETQYF
>.|.|TRBJ1-1|TRBV18
TGTGCCAGCTCACGATCACCAGGGTGGACTGAAGCTTTCTTT
CASSRSPGWTEAFF
>.|.|TRBJ2-5|TRBV15
TGTGCCACCAGCAGGCCTTTGATTAGCGAAGAGACCCAGTACTTC
CATSRPLISEETQYF
>.|few|TRBJ2-1|TRBV6-5
TGTGCCACCCGCGGGACGGCCAACAATGAGCAGTTCTTC
CATRGTANNEQFF
>TRBD2|.|TRBJ2-7|TRBV29-1
TGCAGCGTTTCCGCGGGGGGCCCGAGCTCCTACGAGCAGTACTTC
CSVSAGGPSSYEQYF
>TRBD1|.|TRBJ2-1|TRBV15
TGTGCCACCAGCACGGGACAGGGATTTAATGAGCAGTTCTTC
CATSTGQGFNEQFF
>TRBD1|.|TRBJ2-7|TRBV5-5
TGTGCCAGCAGCCATGGGCAGGGGGAAACCTACGAGCAGTACTTC
CASSHGQGETYEQYF
>.|.|TRBJ2-3|TRBV10-3
TGTGCCATCCTTTCGGGAGACACAGATACGCAGTATTTT
CAILSGDTDTQYF
>.|.|TRBJ2-5|TRBV4-2
TGTGCCAGCAGCTACAGGGTGGAAGAGACCCAGTACTTC
CASSYRVEETQYF